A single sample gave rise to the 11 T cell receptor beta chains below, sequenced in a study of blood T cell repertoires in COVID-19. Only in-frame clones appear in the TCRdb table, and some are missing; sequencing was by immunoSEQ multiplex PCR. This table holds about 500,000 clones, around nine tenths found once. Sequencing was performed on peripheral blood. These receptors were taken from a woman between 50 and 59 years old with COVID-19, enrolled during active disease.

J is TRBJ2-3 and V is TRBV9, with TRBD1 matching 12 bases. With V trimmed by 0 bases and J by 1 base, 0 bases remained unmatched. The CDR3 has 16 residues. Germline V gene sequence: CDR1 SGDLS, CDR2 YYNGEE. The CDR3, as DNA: TGTGCCAGCAGCGTAGGGGACAGGGGGCGCACAGATACGCAGTATTTT. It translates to CASSVGDRGRTDTQYF.

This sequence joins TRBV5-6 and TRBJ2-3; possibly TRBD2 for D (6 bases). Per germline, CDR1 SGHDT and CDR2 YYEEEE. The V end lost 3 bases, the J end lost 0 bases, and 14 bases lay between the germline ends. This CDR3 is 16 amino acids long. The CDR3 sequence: CASSSIAVRSTDTQYF. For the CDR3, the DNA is TGTGCCAGCAGCTCTATAGCGGTTCGTAGCACAGATACGCAGTATTTT. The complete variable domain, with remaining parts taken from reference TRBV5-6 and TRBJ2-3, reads DAGVTQSPTHLIKTRGQQVTLRCSPKSGHDTVSWYQQALGQGPQFIFQYYEEEERQRGNFPDRFSGHQFPNYSSELNVNALLLGDSALYLCASSSIAVRSTDTQYFGPGTRLTVL.

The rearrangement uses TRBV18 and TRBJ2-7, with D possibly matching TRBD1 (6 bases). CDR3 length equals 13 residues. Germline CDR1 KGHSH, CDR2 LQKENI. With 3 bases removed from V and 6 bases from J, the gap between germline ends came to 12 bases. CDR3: CASSPGQLFEQYF. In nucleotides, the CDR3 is TGTGCCAGCTCACCGGGACAACTGTTCGAGCAGTACTTC.

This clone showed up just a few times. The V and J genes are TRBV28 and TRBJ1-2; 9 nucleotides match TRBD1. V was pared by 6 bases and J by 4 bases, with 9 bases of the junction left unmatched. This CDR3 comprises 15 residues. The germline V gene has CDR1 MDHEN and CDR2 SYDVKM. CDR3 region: CASSNTGGAGYGYTF. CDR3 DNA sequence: TGTGCCAGCAGCAACACAGGGGGCGCAGGCTATGGCTACACCTTC.

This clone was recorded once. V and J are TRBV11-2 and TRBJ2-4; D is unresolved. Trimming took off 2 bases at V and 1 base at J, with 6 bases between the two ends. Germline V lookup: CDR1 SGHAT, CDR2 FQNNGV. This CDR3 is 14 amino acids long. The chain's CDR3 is CASSLTEAKNIQYF. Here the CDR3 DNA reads TGTGCCAGCAGCTTAACGGAGGCCAAAAACATTCAGTACTTC.

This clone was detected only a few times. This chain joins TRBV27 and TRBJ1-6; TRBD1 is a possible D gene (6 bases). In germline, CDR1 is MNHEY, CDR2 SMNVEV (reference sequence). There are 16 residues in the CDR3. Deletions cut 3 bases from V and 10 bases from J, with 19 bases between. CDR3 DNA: TGTGCCAGCAGTTTTCTTACAGGGTGGAGGAACTCACCCCTCCACTTT. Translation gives CASSFLTGWRNSPLHF.

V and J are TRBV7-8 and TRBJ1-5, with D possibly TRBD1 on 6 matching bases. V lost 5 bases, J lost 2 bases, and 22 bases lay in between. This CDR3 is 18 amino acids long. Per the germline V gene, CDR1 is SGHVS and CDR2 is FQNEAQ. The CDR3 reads CASSVIGVQGLGNQPQHF. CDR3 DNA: TGTGCCAGCAGCGTTATAGGGGTACAGGGCCTGGGCAATCAGCCCCAGCATTTT.

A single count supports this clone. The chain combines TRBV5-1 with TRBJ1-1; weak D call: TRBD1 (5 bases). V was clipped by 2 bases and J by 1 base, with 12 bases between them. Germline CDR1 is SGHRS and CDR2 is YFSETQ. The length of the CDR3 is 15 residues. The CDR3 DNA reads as TGCGCCAGCAGCTTTCGTGGAGGGACGAACACTGAAGCTTTCTTT. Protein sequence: CASSFRGGTNTEAFF.

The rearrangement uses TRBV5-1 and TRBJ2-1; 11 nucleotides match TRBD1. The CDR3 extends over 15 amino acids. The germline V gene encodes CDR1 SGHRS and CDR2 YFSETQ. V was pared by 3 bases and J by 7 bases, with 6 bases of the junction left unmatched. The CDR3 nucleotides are TGCGCCAGCAGCTACGGACAGGGGGCAATTAATGAGCAGTTCTTC. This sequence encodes CASSYGQGAINEQFF.

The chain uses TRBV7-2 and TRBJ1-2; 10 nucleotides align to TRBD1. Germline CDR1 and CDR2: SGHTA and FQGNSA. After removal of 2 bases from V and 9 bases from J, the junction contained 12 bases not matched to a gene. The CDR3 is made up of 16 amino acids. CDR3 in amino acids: CASSLWNDRGQLCYTF. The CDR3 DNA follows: TGTGCCAGCAGCTTATGGAACGACAGGGGGCAATTATGCTACACCTTC.

Here the CDR3 reads CAWSGGINEQYF. Here the CDR3 DNA reads TGTGCCTGGAGCGGGGGTATCAACGAGCAGTACTTC. This chain uses TRBV30 with TRBJ2-7, with D possibly TRBD2 on 6 matching bases. Trimming left V 3 bases short and J 5 bases short, with 11 bases between. The CDR3 has 12 residues. Germline V gene sequence: CDR1 GTSNPN, CDR2 SVGIG (reference sequence).